This entry lists 7 T cell receptor beta chains sequenced from one sample in a study of T-cell memory formation after mild COVID-19. TCRdb called the 5' RACE reads again in MiXCR, with one record for every CDR3 protein. The sample gives under 550,000 distinct CDR3 sequences, around 17% of which show up once; roughly 21% is in the top ten. Sequencing used PBMCs or a T cell subset sorted from them (not recorded which). These receptors all stem from a man between 18 and 35 years old who had mild COVID-19 (a few samples of this study predate the infection). Cell type and time point are not known.

The chain is built from TRBV7-2 and TRBJ2-5; TRBD2 aligns across 9 bases. The germline CDR1 and CDR2 sequences are SGHTA and FQGNSA. This CDR3 is 15 amino acids long. Trimming took 3 bases from V and 5 from J; bases not matched to a gene: 7. CDR3 amino acids: CASSLARGGLETQYF. As DNA, the CDR3 is TGTGCCAGCAGCTTGGCGCGGGGGGGCCTGGAGACCCAGTACTTC.

The chain has TRBV7-2 and TRBJ2-2; D perhaps matches TRBD1 (5 bases). V was pared by 5 bases and J by 2 bases, with 12 bases between. The CDR3 has 15 amino acids. The germline V gene encodes CDR1 SGHTA and CDR2 FQGNSA. The CDR3, as DNA: TGTGCCAGCAGCAACCCAGACAGAAACACCGGGGAGCTGTTTTTT. Its protein product is CASSNPDRNTGELFF.

This rearrangement joins TRBV28 to TRBJ1-1; 7 bases match TRBD1. This CDR3 spans 12 amino acids. V shed 6 bases, J shed 4 bases, and the junction held 2 bases outside the gene matches. The germline V gene encodes CDR1 MDHEN and CDR2 SYDVKM. CDR3 bases: TGTGCCAGCAGGACAGGGAGCACTGAAGCTTTCTTT. It yields the protein CASRTGSTEAFF.

This clonotype was detected only a few times. The V and J genes are TRBV4-1 and TRBJ2-1, with unresolved D. CDR3 length: 14 residues. Germline-derived CDR1 and CDR2 are MGHRA and YSYEKL. The V gene lost 4 bases and the J gene lost 6 bases, with 13 bases spanning the gap. This chain's CDR3 is CASSPQGPINEQFF. As DNA, the CDR3 is TGCGCCAGCAGCCCCCAAGGACCGATCAATGAGCAGTTCTTC.

This clonotype has more than one count but fewer than ten. The chain employs TRBV12-3 or TRBV12-4 and TRBJ1-4; D call uncertain. This CDR3 has 15 amino acids. Trimming stripped 4 bases from V and 8 bases from J, with 17 bases between. CDR3 protein: CASSSSLPGKEKLFF. In DNA, the CDR3 is TGTGCCAGCAGTTCGAGCCTCCCGGGCAAAGAAAAACTGTTTTTT.

The chain combines TRBV6-5 with TRBJ1-1; no reliable D call. This CDR3 is built from 17 residues. Germline V lookup: CDR1 MNHEY, CDR2 SVGAGI. Between the trimmed V and J ends, which lost 0 bases and 0 bases, there was a span of 14 bases. CDR3 nucleotide sequence: TGTGCCAGCAGTTACTCGCGAGGGCGCTACCTGAACACTGAAGCTTTCTTT. Its protein product is CASSYSRGRYLNTEAFF.

The chain links TRBV6-5 to TRBJ2-5, with D maybe TRBD2 (5 bases). V lost 4 bases and J 1 base, leaving 13 bases between the germline ends. This CDR3 has 15 residues. The germline CDR1 and CDR2 sequences are MNHEY and SVGAGI. In DNA form, the CDR3 reads TGTGCCAGCAGTTCCTCGGACTGGTTCCAAGAGACCCAGTACTTC. Translated, it gives CASSSSDWFQETQYF.